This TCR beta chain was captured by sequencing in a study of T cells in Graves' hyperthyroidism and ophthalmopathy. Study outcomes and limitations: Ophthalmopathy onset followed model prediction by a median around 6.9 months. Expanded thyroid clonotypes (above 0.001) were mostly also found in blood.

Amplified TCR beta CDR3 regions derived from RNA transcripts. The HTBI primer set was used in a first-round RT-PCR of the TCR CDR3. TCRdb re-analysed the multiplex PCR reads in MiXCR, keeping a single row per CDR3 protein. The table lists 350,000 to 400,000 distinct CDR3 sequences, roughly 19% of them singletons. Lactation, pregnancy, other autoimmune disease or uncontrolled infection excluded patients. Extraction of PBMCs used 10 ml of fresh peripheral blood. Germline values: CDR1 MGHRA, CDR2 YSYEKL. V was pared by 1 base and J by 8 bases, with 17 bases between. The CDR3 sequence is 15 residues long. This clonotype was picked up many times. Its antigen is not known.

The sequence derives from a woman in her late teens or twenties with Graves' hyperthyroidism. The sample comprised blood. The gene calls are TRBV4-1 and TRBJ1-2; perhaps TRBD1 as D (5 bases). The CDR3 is CASSQVGTPDFGYTF. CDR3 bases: TGCGCCAGCAGCCAAGTCGGGACCCCAGATTTCGGCTACACCTTC.